The rows below give T cell receptor beta chains drawn from one sample of a study of OX40 agonist ivuxolimab in advanced cancers. The method was immunoSEQ multiplex PCR; TCRdb's version includes in-frame clones alone and lacks a portion of them. The sample gives about 27,000 clones, 80% to 90% of which show up once; around 28% is in the top ten. The specimen comprised CD4+ or CD8+ T cells sorted from blood, sampled in a trial of the OX40 agonist ivuxolimab. The origin of the receptors is an adult with an advanced solid tumor such as melanoma, head and neck, liver or kidney cancer. The CDR3 runs from the conserved cysteine through the conserved F or W. Fields, in order: V gene, CDR3 protein.

v_call: TRBV7-9
cdr3_aa: CASSLLGENKNTEAFF

v_call: TRBV27
cdr3_aa: CASSLSGSGNEQFF

v_call: TRBV7-2
cdr3_aa: CASSFGGGAFEQFF

v_call: TRBV2
cdr3_aa: CASRQGAASNQPQHF

v_call: TRBV27
cdr3_aa: CASSLSPSSYEQYF

v_call: TRBV4-1
cdr3_aa: CASSQVPGQGFGELFF

v_call: TRBV19
cdr3_aa: CAAGRGRMQETQYF

v_call: TRBV29-1
cdr3_aa: CSVVLSEAFF

v_call: TRBV15
cdr3_aa: CATSSQGGFNSPLHF

v_call: TRBV11-2
cdr3_aa: CASSLGPGQGFSEQYF

v_call: TRBV7-6
cdr3_aa: CASSPATGGAEQYF